This is a list of T cell receptor beta chains from one sample in a study of blood T cell repertoires in COVID-19. Clones were sequenced by immunoSEQ multiplex PCR, and TCRdb holds only the in-frame ones, with some missing. The sample consists of approximately 81,000 clones, around 89% of them appearing once. The sequenced sample was PBMCs or T cells enriched from blood (not recorded which). Source of these receptors: a woman between 45 and 65 years old with acute COVID-19. The CDR3 runs from the conserved cysteine through the conserved F or W. The order of the fields is CDR3 protein, CDR3 length, V gene.

CDR3 protein: CASSQELTAGGLGNEQFF; CDR3 length: 18; V gene: TRBV7-8
CDR3 protein: CSATRQYGYTF; CDR3 length: 11; V gene: TRBV20-1
CDR3 protein: CASSSPGQGPPYEQYF; CDR3 length: 16; V gene: TRBV19
CDR3 protein: CASRPSGGSNQPQHF; CDR3 length: 15; V gene: TRBV9
CDR3 protein: CASTPRTGPNYGYTF; CDR3 length: 15; V gene: TRBV6-5
CDR3 protein: CASSPPRTSGRDNEQFF; CDR3 length: 17; V gene: TRBV19
CDR3 protein: CASSFGLAGDEQFF; CDR3 length: 14; V gene: TRBV7-9
CDR3 protein: CASSQVPRANTEAFF; CDR3 length: 15; V gene: TRBV3-1/TRBV3-2
CDR3 protein: CASSSSDRPYNSPLHF; CDR3 length: 16; V gene: TRBV28
CDR3 protein: CASSSGLAGNEQFF; CDR3 length: 14; V gene: TRBV18
CDR3 protein: CASSGILYEQYF; CDR3 length: 12; V gene: TRBV2
CDR3 protein: CASSLQLAGGPDEQFF; CDR3 length: 16; V gene: TRBV4-3
CDR3 protein: CASRKREGQGYNEQFF; CDR3 length: 16; V gene: TRBV5-1
CDR3 protein: CASTRRPGETNVLTF; CDR3 length: 15; V gene: TRBV25-1
CDR3 protein: CASSQALAAIYEQYF; CDR3 length: 15; V gene: TRBV3-1/TRBV3-2
CDR3 protein: CASSYSIEGDEQFF; CDR3 length: 14; V gene: TRBV6-6